Presented here are 18 T cell receptor beta chains from one specimen sequenced in a study of beta chain features in type 1 diabetes. Study-level points and caveats: TCRB CDR3s were moderately but significantly shorter in Type 1 diabetes patients in all four CD4+ subsets.

These receptors' targets are unknown. Sequencing targeted expressed TCRB transcripts, as all isolated RNA had been reverse transcribed. The protocol was immunoSEQ multiplex PCR, while the TCRdb copy is restricted to in-frame clones and leaves out a portion. The sample holds about 240,000 clones, about 14% seen once. The material sequenced was naive CD4+ T cells from blood. The receptors come from a man between 25 and 39 years old with type 1 diabetes.

The J gene is TRBJ1-2, the V gene TRBV7-2; D uncertain. Germline values: CDR1 SGHTA, CDR2 FQGNSA. With 1 base removed from V and 6 bases from J, the gap between germline ends came to 18 bases. The CDR3 length is 16 residues. The CDR3 region is CASSLDFGPNGDGYTF. The CDR3 coding sequence is TGTGCCAGCAGCTTAGACTTTGGACCGAACGGGGATGGCTACACCTTC. The entire variable domain, with the rest obtained from reference TRBV7-2 and TRBJ1-2, is as follows: GAGVSQSPSNKVTEKGKDVELRCDPISGHTALYWYRQSLGQGLEFLIYFQGNSAPDKSGLPSDRFSAERTGGSVSTLTIQRTQQEDSAVYLCASSLDFGPNGDGYTFGSGTRLTVV.

V gene TRBV11-3 combines with J gene TRBJ2-2; 9 nucleotides align to TRBD1. The CDR3 has 16 amino acids. Germline V gene sequence: CDR1 SGHNT, CDR2 YENEEA. J gave up 9 bases and V 5 bases, and 13 bases lay outside the gene matches. CDR3 region: CASSPQGQGLYRELFF. The CDR3 coding sequence is TGTGCCAGCAGCCCCCAGGGACAGGGACTTTACCGGGAGCTGTTTTTT.

The table lists this clone with a few counts. The genes are TRBV6-1 and TRBJ1-2; D is perhaps TRBD1 (5 bases). V lost 1 base and J lost 4, with 16 bases in between. The CDR3 covers 16 residues. CDR1 is MNHNS, CDR2 SASEGT, per germline. The CDR3 is CASSEGGGGSPYGYTF. CDR3 in DNA: TGTGCCAGCAGTGAAGGTGGGGGGGGAAGCCCCTATGGCTACACCTTC.

The chain combines TRBV9 with TRBJ2-3; 7 nucleotides match TRBD2. Germline assignment: CDR1 SGDLS and CDR2 YYNGEE. There are 14 residues in the CDR3. J gave up 5 bases and V 4 bases, and 7 bases lay outside the gene matches. CDR3 protein: CASSSRGEGDTQYF. The CDR3 nucleotides read TGTGCCAGCAGCTCCCGGGGGGAGGGAGATACGCAGTATTTT. The whole variable domain, filled in from reference TRBV9 and TRBJ2-3, reads DSGVTQTPKHLITATGQRVTLRCSPRSGDLSVYWYQQSLDQGLQFLIQYYNGEERAKGNILERFSAQQFPDLHSELNLSSLELGDSALYFCASSSRGEGDTQYFGPGTRLTVL.

This rearrangement joins TRBV9 to TRBJ2-2; perhaps TRBD1 as D (5 bases). V lost 7 bases, J lost 3 bases, and 10 bases lay in between. The CDR3 covers 13 residues. The germline V gene has CDR1 SGDLS and CDR2 YYNGEE. The CDR3, as DNA: TGTGCCAGCTTGGGGCGAGACACCGGGGAGCTGTTTTTT. Amino acid sequence: CASLGRDTGELFF.

This chain joins TRBV2 and TRBJ1-2, with TRBD1 as a possible D gene (5 bases). CDR3 length: 12 residues. Between the trimmed V and J ends, which lost 10 bases and 4 bases, there was a span of 13 bases. Germline CDR1 is SNHLY and CDR2 is FYNNEI. The CDR3 sequence is CATQDGFYGYTF. The CDR3 DNA is TGTGCCACACAGGACGGTTTCTATGGCTACACCTTC.

This clone was detected only a few times. V and J are TRBV4-1 and TRBJ2-3; 10 bases line up with TRBD2. Trimming cost V 0 bases and J 6 bases; bases outside gene matches: 9. Germline values: CDR1 MGHRA, CDR2 YSYEKL. This CDR3 has 17 residues. CDR3 in amino acids: CASSQDWLAGVADTQYF. DNA of the CDR3: TGCGCCAGCAGCCAAGATTGGCTAGCGGGAGTGGCCGATACGCAGTATTTT.

This clone came up a few times. V and J are TRBV30 and TRBJ2-5; TRBD2 matches 9 bases. Trimming removed 2 bases from V and 1 base from J; junction bases left unmatched: 14. Germline V gene data show CDR1 as GTSNPN and CDR2 as SVGIG (reference sequence). The CDR3 covers 18 residues. In nucleotides, the CDR3 is TGTGCCTGGAGTCCCAAGGACGAGACTAGCGGACTCCAAGAGACCCAGTACTTC. Amino acids: CAWSPKDETSGLQETQYF.

This chain connects TRBV27 to TRBJ2-7, with 7 bases identical to TRBD1. The CDR3 extends over 15 amino acids. V shed 5 bases, J shed 2 bases, and the junction held 9 bases outside the gene matches. CDR1 and CDR2 (germline): MNHEY, SMNVEV (reference sequence). DNA of the CDR3: TGTGCCAGCAGTCCGGGGACAGCTCCTCCCTACGAGCAGTACTTC. Its translation: CASSPGTAPPYEQYF.

CDR3 nucleotide sequence: TGCGCCAGCATAGGCCTGAGGGACTCCTACAATGAGCAGTTCTTC. Protein product: CASIGLRDSYNEQFF. V is TRBV10-2 and J is TRBJ2-1, with D perhaps matching TRBD2 (5 bases). Per the germline V gene, CDR1 is WSHSY and CDR2 is SAAADI. With 7 bases removed from V and 0 bases from J, the gap between germline ends came to 13 bases. CDR3 length: 15 amino acids.

This clone has just a few counts. The V gene is TRBV18, the J gene TRBJ2-7; TRBD1 aligns across 9 bases. The CDR3 is made up of 17 amino acids. The V and J ends lost 6 bases and 4 bases, in that order; junction bases with no gene match: 16. Germline V lookup: CDR1 KGHSH, CDR2 LQKENI. The DNA for the CDR3 is TGTGCCAGCTCCCCTTCACAGGGGGCCTTAACCCTTTACGAGCAGTACTTC. Translating gives CASSPSQGALTLYEQYF.

V usage is TRBV15 and J usage is TRBJ2-2; 7 bases align to TRBD1. Germline V gene sequence: CDR1 LNHNV, CDR2 YYDKDF (reference sequence). V was pared by 0 bases and J by 4 bases, with 8 bases of the junction left unmatched. The CDR3 runs 17 residues. The CDR3 region is CATSRDLVGQITGELFF. CDR3 DNA sequence: TGTGCCACCAGCAGAGATCTAGTGGGACAGATCACCGGGGAGCTGTTTTTT.

CDR3 DNA: TGTGCCACCAGCAGAGCAACAGCGGGAGTCTTGGAGACCCAGTACTTC. Translation gives CATSRATAGVLETQYF. The V and J genes are TRBV15 and TRBJ2-5; 8 bases map to TRBD2. The CDR3 runs to 16 residues. Germline V lookup: CDR1 LNHNV, CDR2 YYDKDF (reference sequence). V lost 1 base and J lost 5; bases outside the gene matches: 9.

This clone has only a few counts. The chain is built from TRBV10-2 and TRBJ2-7; D is unresolved. This CDR3 contains 13 residues. Germline CDR1 is WSHSY and CDR2 is SAAADI. V lost 3 bases and J 0 bases, leaving 6 bases between the germline ends. The CDR3 is CASSDESSYEQYF. CDR3 DNA: TGCGCCAGCAGTGACGAGAGCTCCTACGAGCAGTACTTC.

The rearrangement joins TRBV28 to TRBJ1-2; D gene unclear. In germline, CDR1 is MDHEN, CDR2 SYDVKM. The CDR3 length is 14 residues. V shed 7 bases and J shed 8 bases, with 20 bases lying between them. The CDR3 reads CASNPRNSPRGYTF. The CDR3 DNA reads TGTGCCAGCAACCCAAGAAACTCCCCGCGAGGCTACACCTTC.

The V gene is TRBV30, the J gene TRBJ1-1, with D hard to call. There are 13 residues in the CDR3. Per the germline V gene, CDR1 is GTSNPN and CDR2 is SVGIG (reference sequence). Trimming stripped 5 bases from V and 1 base from J, with 11 bases between. CDR3 sequence: CAWGGFSNTEAFF. CDR3 DNA: TGTGCCTGGGGCGGTTTTTCGAACACTGAAGCTTTCTTT.

This clone occurred a few times. The chain links TRBV5-1 to TRBJ1-1, with no clear D. Trimming took off 0 bases at V and 1 base at J, with 13 bases between the two ends. The CDR3 has 16 amino acids. Germline V gene lookup returns CDR1 SGHRS and CDR2 YFSETQ. The CDR3: CASSLDLGGKNTEAFF. CDR3 bases: TGCGCCAGCAGCTTGGACCTCGGCGGGAAGAACACTGAAGCTTTCTTT.

This clone came up a few times. This CDR3 reads CASSMDARGAFF. The CDR3 bases are TGTGCCAGCAGTATGGATGCAAGAGGAGCTTTCTTT. The J gene is TRBJ1-1, the V gene TRBV6-6; D unresolved. Trimming took off 5 bases at V and 10 bases at J, with 14 bases between the two ends. Germline values: CDR1 MNHNY, CDR2 SVGAGI (reference sequence). The CDR3 is made up of 12 amino acids.